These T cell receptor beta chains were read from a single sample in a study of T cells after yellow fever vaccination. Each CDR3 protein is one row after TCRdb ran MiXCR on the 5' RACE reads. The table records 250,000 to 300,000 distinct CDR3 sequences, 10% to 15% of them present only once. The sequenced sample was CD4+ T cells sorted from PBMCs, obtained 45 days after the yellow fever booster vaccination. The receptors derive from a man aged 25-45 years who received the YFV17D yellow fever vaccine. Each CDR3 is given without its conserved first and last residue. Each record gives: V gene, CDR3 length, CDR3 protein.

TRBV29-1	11	SVGRTDVYGYT
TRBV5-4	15	ASSFGVGGAGGTEAF
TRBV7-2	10	ASSTGGNIQY
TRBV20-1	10	SASGRGRELF
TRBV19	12	ASSMGEGNTEAF
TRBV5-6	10	ASSFNTYEQY
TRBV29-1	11	SVEEFGTTEAF
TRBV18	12	ASSPPAGSGTQY
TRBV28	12	ATISGGGPDTQY
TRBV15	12	ATSRDAGSYEQY
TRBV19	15	ASSIGPLANENNEQF
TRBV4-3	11	ASSQEGLDTQY
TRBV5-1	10	ASSLEADTQY
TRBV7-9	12	ASSLGPGNTEAF
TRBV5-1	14	ASSLVGAGSTDTQY
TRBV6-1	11	ASSRDRGGKLF
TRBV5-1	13	ASSLTSSGANVLT
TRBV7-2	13	ASSPTSGTTWEQY
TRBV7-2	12	ASSLRPGLTEAF
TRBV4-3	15	ASSQGSHGPMGETQY
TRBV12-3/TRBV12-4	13	ASSFSRSSTDTQY
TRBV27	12	ASSPVGGQETQY
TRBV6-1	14	ASRRRTSASTETQY
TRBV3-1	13	ASSRDRRGKNIQY
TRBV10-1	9	ATGDLETQY
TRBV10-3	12	AISPRGTQETQY
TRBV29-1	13	SGASGTSSYNEQF
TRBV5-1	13	ASSLSSGGNTEAF
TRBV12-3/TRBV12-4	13	ASSLWTGAAETQY
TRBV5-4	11	ASGATGENIQY
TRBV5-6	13	ASSRRLAGAYEQY
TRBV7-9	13	ASSPPTGGNTEAF
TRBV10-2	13	ASSESAGVIDTQY
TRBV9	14	ASSAGTRIIQETQY
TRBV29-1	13	SARQGGIAKNIQY
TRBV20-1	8	SAQDYGYT
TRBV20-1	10	SAGDNAYEQY
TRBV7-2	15	ASSFGSGRAPGNEQF
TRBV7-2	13	ASSLHQGPTTGYT
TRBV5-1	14	ASSLEGTSNIPEQF
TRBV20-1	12	SARTGIATDTQY
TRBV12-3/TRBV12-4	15	ASSSLSGLGNTDTQY
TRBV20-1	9	SGSSVYEQY
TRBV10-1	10	ASGTTGNTIY
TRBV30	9	AWTGGGEQY
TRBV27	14	ASSRYADPWGYEQY
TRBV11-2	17	ASSLDRFRDTGIAFEQY
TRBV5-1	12	ASRTSGGYNEQF
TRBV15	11	ATSRDIGDGYT
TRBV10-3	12	AISPGQGAGEQY
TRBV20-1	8	SARIGAQF
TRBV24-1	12	ATSDIAGGDEQF